The rows below give T cell receptor beta chains drawn from one sample of a study of cytomegalovirus exposure and HLA in healthy donors. TCRdb's copy holds only in-frame clones and misses some; the assay was immunoSEQ multiplex PCR. Among 68,000 or so clones listed, over 75% were seen once. The sequenced sample was PBMCs. The receptors here all came from a woman between 25 and 40 years old in good health and CMV-seronegative. CDR3s include the opening cysteine and the closing phenylalanine or tryptophan. Each record gives: D gene, V gene, J gene, clone size, CDR3 DNA, CDR3 protein. A D gene is named only where the DNA matches it firmly. Where a row states a size, it is once, few, many or the class of an expanded clone; other rows omit it.

TRBD1	TRBV5-8	TRBJ1-1	NA	TGTGCCAGCAGCTGGTGGCCGGGACAGGGGGCATCTGAAGCTTTCTTT	CASSWWPGQGASEAFF
TRBD2	TRBV5-1	TRBJ2-1	NA	TGCGCCAGCAGCGCGCTCCTAGCGGGAGGGCACAATGAGCAGTTCTTC	CASSALLAGGHNEQFF
TRBD1	TRBV6-1	TRBJ2-2	few	TGTGCCAGCAGTGAAGGGACAGGGGACACCGGGGAGCTGTTTTTT	CASSEGTGDTGELFF
NA	TRBV15	TRBJ1-1	NA	TGTGCCACCAGCAGAGGCGGGACGGGAGGGGAAGCTTTCTTT	CATSRGGTGGEAFF
TRBD2	TRBV11-2	TRBJ2-7	NA	TGTGCCAGCAGCTTAGCCCGGACTAGCGGGTCCGGGCAGTACTTC	CASSLARTSGSGQYF
TRBD2	TRBV9	TRBJ2-1	NA	TGTGCCAGCAGCGTAGATAGCGGGGGTTACAATGAGCAGTTCTTC	CASSVDSGGYNEQFF
NA	TRBV19	TRBJ2-7	once	TGTGCCAGTAGTATAGCAGACTACGAGCAGTACTTC	CASSIADYEQYF
NA	TRBV7-9	TRBJ1-1	NA	TGTGCCAGCACCCCGGGGGGGATCATGAACACTGAAGCTTTCTTT	CASTPGGIMNTEAFF
NA	TRBV25-1	TRBJ2-5	NA	TGTGCCAGCAGTGAATGGAGAGGTATAGAGACCCAGTACTTC	CASSEWRGIETQYF
TRBD1	TRBV6-1	TRBJ2-5	once	TGTGCCAGCAGTCTAGACAGGGGAACGGAGACCCAGTACTTC	CASSLDRGTETQYF
TRBD1	TRBV4-1	TRBJ1-2	once	TGCGCCAGCAGCCAAGATCTCGGGACAGCCTATGGCTACACCTTC	CASSQDLGTAYGYTF
NA	TRBV7-2	TRBJ1-1	NA	TGTGCCAGCAGCTTATCTCAGCTGGGAAGAGCTCAGGGAACCTTT	CASSLSQLGRAQGTF
NA	TRBV30	TRBJ2-3	NA	TGTGCCTGGAGTGTACAGGATACGCAGTATTTT	CAWSVQDTQYF
NA	TRBV10-2	TRBJ2-1	few	TGCGCCAGCAGCGGCGGGACCTTCAATGAGCAGTTCTTC	CASSGGTFNEQFF
TRBD1	TRBV4-3	TRBJ1-2	NA	TGCGCCAGCAGCCAAGAGAGGACAGGGCCCTATGGCTACACCTTC	CASSQERTGPYGYTF
NA	TRBV30	TRBJ1-4	NA	TGTGCCTGGAGCGGTCTTAATGAAAAACTGTTTTTT	CAWSGLNEKLFF
NA	TRBV5-1	TRBJ2-3	NA	TGCGCCAGTCAAAGGGGAGATACGCAGTATTTT	CASQRGDTQYF
NA	TRBV6-5	TRBJ1-5	NA	TGTGCCAGCACATCTCAGCCCCAGCATTTT	CASTSQPQHF
NA	TRBV25-1	TRBJ2-7	NA	TGTGCCAGCAGTGAGTCCGCGGATTACTACGAGCAGTACTTC	CASSESADYYEQYF
NA	TRBV10-3	TRBJ2-7	NA	TGTGCCATCAGTGACTCCCTGAGCTCCTACGAGCAGTACTTC	CAISDSLSSYEQYF
NA	TRBV5-1	TRBJ1-6	NA	TGCGCCAGCAGCTTGGCCCCCCGGGAGGGTTCACCCCTCCACTTT	CASSLAPREGSPLHF
NA	TRBV30	TRBJ2-5	few	TGTGCCTGGACCCCGGGGAGGGAGACCCAGTACTTC	CAWTPGRETQYF
TRBD2	TRBV15	TRBJ2-3	NA	TGTGCCACCAGCAGAAGGACTAGCGGGACGGATACGCAGTATTTT	CATSRRTSGTDTQYF
NA	TRBV6-5	TRBJ1-2	NA	TGTGCCAGCAGTTACGAACCTACAGCCCTGGGTGGCTACACCTTC	CASSYEPTALGGYTF
TRBD1	TRBV10-2	TRBJ1-1	NA	TGCGCCAGCAGTGAAAGGGACAGGGGATTGAACACTGAAGCTTTCTTT	CASSERDRGLNTEAFF